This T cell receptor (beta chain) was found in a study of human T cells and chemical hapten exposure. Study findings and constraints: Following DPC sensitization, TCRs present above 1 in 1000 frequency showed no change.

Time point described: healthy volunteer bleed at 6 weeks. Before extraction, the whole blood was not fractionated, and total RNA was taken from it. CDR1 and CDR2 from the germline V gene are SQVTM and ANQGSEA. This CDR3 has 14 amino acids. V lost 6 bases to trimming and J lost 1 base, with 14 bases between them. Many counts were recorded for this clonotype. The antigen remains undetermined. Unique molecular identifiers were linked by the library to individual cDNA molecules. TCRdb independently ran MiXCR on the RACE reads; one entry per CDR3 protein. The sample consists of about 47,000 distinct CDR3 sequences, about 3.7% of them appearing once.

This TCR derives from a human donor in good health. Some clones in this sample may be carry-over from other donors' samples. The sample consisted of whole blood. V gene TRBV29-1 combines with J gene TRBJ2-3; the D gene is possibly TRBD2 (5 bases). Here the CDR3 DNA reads TGCAGCGTCTCGGGAAGTAGCGGCACAGATACGCAGTATTTT. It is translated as CSVSGSSGTDTQYF.